Shown below are 21 T cell receptor beta chains from a single sample sequenced in a study of blood T cell repertoires in COVID-19. Assay used: immunoSEQ multiplex PCR; TCRdb lists only in-frame clones, some missing. In the table there are a few hundred thousand clones, more than 75% of which are singletons. The sample comprised PBMCs or T cells enriched from blood (not recorded which). These receptors were collected from a woman younger than 30 who had recovered from COVID-19.

J is TRBJ2-1 and V is TRBV28; maybe TRBD2 (6 bases). Germline V CDR1 and CDR2: MDHEN, SYDVKM. With 2 bases removed from V and 4 bases from J, the gap between germline ends came to 6 bases. The CDR3 loop spans 13 amino acids. CDR3 nucleotides: TGTGCCAGCAGTTTAGGAGGGTACAATGAGCAGTTCTTC. Amino acid sequence: CASSLGGYNEQFF.

The chain combines TRBV29-1 with TRBJ1-2; 9 nucleotides agree with TRBD1. The CDR3 runs to 15 residues. Germline CDR1 SQVTM, CDR2 ANQGSEA. Losses at the gene ends were 4 bases for V and 4 bases for J; bases not matched to a gene: 10. CDR3 coding DNA: TGCAGCGTTGTACCCAACAGGGGGCCGGCCTATGGCTACACCTTC. Its translation: CSVVPNRGPAYGYTF.

This clone is a singleton in its sample. V usage is TRBV6-5 and J usage is TRBJ2-3; 10 bases match TRBD2. The CDR3 loop spans 15 amino acids. Germline trimming cut 3 bases from V and 9 bases from J; bases unmatched to any gene: 9. Germline CDR1 is MNHEY and CDR2 is SVGAGI. The CDR3 sequence is CASSYLAGETKTQYF. CDR3 DNA sequence: TGTGCCAGCAGTTATCTAGCGGGAGAAACTAAGACGCAGTATTTT.

The chain has TRBV4-1 and TRBJ2-1, with 9 bases lining up with TRBD2. CDR1 and CDR2 (germline): MGHRA, YSYEKL. The CDR3 length is 16 residues. J lost 7 bases, V lost 3 bases, and 10 bases had no gene match. The CDR3 nucleotides read TGCGCCAGCAGCCATGCGGCGGGGGGGACGCCTAATGAGCAGTTCTTC. Its protein product is CASSHAAGGTPNEQFF.

This clone has only a few counts. The chain joins TRBV29-1 to TRBJ2-2; D unresolved. The CDR3 has 13 residues. Germline V CDR1 and CDR2: SQVTM, ANQGSEA. V lost 7 bases, J lost 4 bases, and 13 bases lay in between. The CDR3 region is CSGISGVTGELFF. The CDR3 bases are TGCAGCGGAATCTCAGGCGTCACCGGGGAGCTGTTTTTT.

The V gene is TRBV28, the J gene TRBJ1-1; possibly TRBD1 for D (6 bases). CDR1 is MDHEN and CDR2 is SYDVKM in the germline V gene. This CDR3 has 16 residues. Trimming cost V 6 bases and J 1 base, with 18 bases left between them. The CDR3 region is CASSQPLGASNTEAFF. The CDR3 DNA reads as TGTGCCAGCAGCCAGCCCTTGGGGGCATCGAACACTGAAGCTTTCTTT. Full variable domain (outside the CDR3, taken from reference TRBV28 and TRBJ1-1): DVKVTQSSRYLVKRTGEKVFLECVQDMDHENMFWYRQDPGLGLRLIYFSYDVKMKEKGDIPEGYSVSREKKERFSLILESASTNQTSMYLCASSQPLGASNTEAFFGQGTRLTVV.

The chain is built from TRBV19 and TRBJ1-4, with D uncertain. There are 14 residues in the CDR3. The V gene lost 3 bases and the J gene lost 4 bases, with 9 bases spanning the gap. Germline V gives CDR1 LNHDA, CDR2 SQIVND (reference sequence). The CDR3 protein is CASSMKSSNEKLFF. In DNA form, the CDR3 reads TGTGCCAGTAGTATGAAGTCTAGTAATGAAAAACTGTTTTTT.

The J gene is TRBJ1-2, the V gene TRBV12-3 or TRBV12-4, with 8 bases lining up with TRBD1. This CDR3 has 12 residues. With V trimmed by 6 bases and J by 8 bases, 5 bases remained unmatched. Here the CDR3 reads CASSGTGGGYTF. CDR3 bases: TGTGCCAGCAGCGGGACAGGAGGCGGCTACACCTTC.

V is TRBV5-1 and J is TRBJ2-1, with 9 bases that match TRBD2. The germline gives CDR1 SGHRS, CDR2 YFSETQ. J gave up 5 bases and V 1 base, and 7 bases lay outside the gene matches. This CDR3 is built from 16 residues. The CDR3 bases are TGCGCCAGCAGCTTGTTACCGACTAGCGGAAACAATGAGCAGTTCTTC. Its translation: CASSLLPTSGNNEQFF.

This clone was counted a single time. CDR3 nucleotides: TGTGCCATCAGCGCTATTAGGACAGGGAAAGAAAAACTGTTTTTT. Amino acid sequence: CAISAIRTGKEKLFF. The chain joins TRBV10-3 to TRBJ1-4, with 8 positions matching TRBD1. Germline-derived CDR1 and CDR2 are ENHRY and SYGVKD. There are 15 residues in the CDR3. V lost 6 bases to trimming and J lost 8 bases; unmatched junction nucleotides: 11.

The chain recombines TRBV28 with TRBJ1-2, with 7 bases that match TRBD1. Germline trimming cut 6 bases from V and 3 bases from J; bases unmatched to any gene: 13. The germline CDR1 and CDR2 sequences are MDHEN and SYDVKM. This CDR3 has 16 amino acids. The CDR3 protein is CASSLGRQGVDYGYTF. CDR3 sequence (DNA): TGTGCCAGCAGCTTAGGGCGTCAGGGGGTTGACTATGGCTACACCTTC.

The V call is TRBV5-1, the J call TRBJ2-7, with 9 positions matching TRBD1. The CDR3 runs 14 residues. CDR1 SGHRS and CDR2 YFSETQ come from the germline V gene. V shed 5 bases, J shed 6 bases, and the junction held 9 bases outside the gene matches. CDR3 residues: CASSDGTGRGEQYF. CDR3 coding DNA: TGCGCCAGCAGTGACGGGACAGGGAGAGGCGAGCAGTACTTC.

This sequence joins TRBV2 and TRBJ2-3, with TRBD2 identical over 10 bases. From germline, CDR1 is SNHLY and CDR2 FYNNEI. The J segment lost 4 bases and the V segment lost 5 bases, leaving 3 bases of the junction unmatched. The CDR3 loop spans 14 amino acids. This CDR3 reads CASSNLAGADTQYF. The CDR3 DNA follows: TGTGCCAGCAGTAATCTAGCGGGGGCAGATACGCAGTATTTT.

The rearrangement links TRBV30 to TRBJ2-7; the D gene is possibly TRBD2 (5 bases). V lost 0 bases and J lost 4, with 13 bases in between. CDR3 length equals 14 residues. Germline V CDR1 and CDR2: GTSNPN, SVGIG (reference sequence). The CDR3 DNA follows: TGTGCCTGGAGTGTAGGCGACTATTCGTACGAGCAGTACTTC. It specifies CAWSVGDYSYEQYF.

The chain uses TRBV4-2 and TRBJ1-1; D call uncertain. Germline assignment: CDR1 LGHNA and CDR2 YNFKEQ. The CDR3 covers 16 residues. V was shortened by 3 bases and J by 4 bases, with 18 bases between the two germline ends. CDR3 sequence reads: CASSQFAGRRSTEAFF. The DNA for the CDR3 is TGTGCCAGCAGCCAGTTTGCGGGGAGAAGAAGCACTGAAGCTTTCTTT.

Remarks on this clone: Because the CDR3's place on the DNA is in doubt, the DNA is left out and the CDR3 is given as listed by TCRdb. CDR3 amino acids: CASSIVGTGAAF. This rearrangement joins TRBV19 to TRBJ1-2; TRBD1 reflects the table's D call only, with no check against the DNA. Germline V CDR1 and CDR2: LNHDA, SQIVND (reference sequence). The CDR3 numbers 12 amino acids, ends counted.

The chain couples TRBV25-1 to TRBJ2-3, with D tentatively TRBD2 (5 bases). Germline values: CDR1 MGHDK, CDR2 SYGVNS. This CDR3 has 15 residues. V gave up 5 bases and J gave up 3 bases, with 15 bases separating them. CDR3 nucleotide sequence: TGTGCCAGCAGTTTACCGTTGACGGGGACAGATACGCAGTATTTT. As protein: CASSLPLTGTDTQYF.

V is TRBV5-4 and J is TRBJ2-3, with D perhaps matching TRBD1 (6 bases). The CDR3 is 14 amino acids. Looked up from germline, CDR1 is SGHNT and CDR2 is YYREEE (reference sequence). V was cut by 5 bases and J by 5 bases, with 15 bases left in between. CDR3 bases: TGTGCCAGCAGGGAGTCAGGGGTCAGAGATACGCAGTATTTT. It yields the protein CASRESGVRDTQYF.

The chain links TRBV28 to TRBJ1-2; no clear D gene. The ends were cut back, 2 bases at V and 5 bases at J, with 6 bases in the middle. The CDR3 sequence is 12 residues long. Germline V gene lookup returns CDR1 MDHEN and CDR2 SYDVKM. The chain's CDR3 is CASSLQSYGYTF. CDR3 in DNA: TGTGCCAGCAGTTTACAGTCGTATGGCTACACCTTC.

The chain links TRBV5-8 to TRBJ1-5; 7 bases match TRBD1. J lost 2 bases, V lost 1 base, and 3 bases had no gene match. The V gene's germline CDR1 is SGHTS and CDR2 YDEGEE. The CDR3 extends over 15 amino acids. The CDR3 DNA reads TGTGCCAGCAGCTTGCGCAGGGGGGGCAATCAGCCCCAGCATTTT. Amino acid sequence: CASSLRRGGNQPQHF.

This clone has more than one count but fewer than ten. This chain links TRBV18 with TRBJ1-5; D ambiguous. V lost 0 bases and J 0 bases, leaving 6 bases between the germline ends. The CDR3 loop spans 15 amino acids. Germline CDR1 is KGHSH and CDR2 is LQKENI. CDR3 in amino acids: CASSPPADSNQPQHF. The CDR3 DNA follows: TGTGCCAGCTCACCACCTGCGGATAGCAATCAGCCCCAGCATTTT.